The present entry profiles one T cell receptor (beta chain) with its context. Its antigen is still unknown. The data derive from a study of CD8+ T cells in alopecia areata. Study-wide results and limits: Under tofacitinib, fewer expanded CD8+ clones appeared among the top 100 scalp clones. Normal scalp had lower clonality than lesional scalp, with alopecia totalis/universalis lesions showing this most strongly. The study found TCR sharing across patients less clear than in mice, possibly for HLA reasons.

The sample's treatment: oral pan-JAK inhibitor, 5-10 mg twice daily. It was cDNA, reverse transcribed from extracted RNA, that served as the sequencing template. Sequencing was performed with immunoSEQ multiplex PCR; in TCRdb, only in-frame clones are kept and a portion is missing. The sample lists some 200,000 clones, more than 45% occurring once. The sequences come from CD4+ T cells sorted from blood, collected at week 24, from a patient treated with tofacitinib. This TCR came from a human donor with alopecia areata.

DNA of the CDR3: TGTGCCAGCAGTTGGACAGGGGGAGAGACCCAGTACTTC. Protein product: CASSWTGGETQYF. The chain employs TRBV6-5 and TRBJ2-5, with 10 bases that match TRBD1. Germline V gene data show CDR1 as MNHEY and CDR2 as SVGAGI. There are 13 residues in the CDR3. The V segment lost 4 bases and the J segment 4 bases; nucleotides outside the gene matches: 0.